The source of this T cell receptor beta chain is a study of CD8 T cells in ankylosing spondylitis. Study-level results: In the blood and synovial fluid of reactive arthritis, some motif variants had been previously reported. Significant enrichment of disease-linked clones was reportedly seen in matched ankylosing spondylitis synovial fluid. Fewer than ten highly homologous variants made up a TCR beta motif, and this motif appeared characteristic of ankylosing spondylitis blood.

Making use of molecular barcodes, quantitative 5'-RACE generated TCR beta libraries. One entry per CDR3 protein, called by TCRdb with MiXCR from the 5' RACE reads. The sample includes roughly 150,000 distinct CDR3 sequences, around 32% of them seen just once. This CDR3 is built from 15 residues. With 7 bases clipped from V and 3 bases from J, the junction kept 8 bases outside the gene matches. This clonotype came up a few times. Its target is not known. The chain uses TRBV12-3 or TRBV12-4 and TRBJ2-2; 7 bases are shared with TRBD2. The sample consisted of synovial fluid, either unsorted or a sorted T cell fraction (not recorded which). The sequence derives from a male donor with ankylosing spondylitis. DNA of the CDR3: TGTGCCAGCAAGGTTGGGAGGGAGGACACCGGGGAGCTGTTTTTT. This translates into CASKVGREDTGELFF.